A single T cell receptor beta chain is shown here with its context. Its target is not known. The sample originates from a study of CD4 T cells in relation to SARS-CoV-2 and coronaviruses. Here immunoSEQ multiplex PCR was the method, and the copy in TCRdb shows in-frame clones only, minus some. This table holds about 36,000 clones, 75% to 85% found once. Input material: memory CD4+ T cells from PBMCs, cultured in vitro. This receptor was identified in an adult with COVID-19.

CDR3 nucleotides: TGCGCCAGCAGCCTGGGACCCGAGCAGTACTTC. This gives the protein CASSLGPEQYF. V and J are TRBV5-1 and TRBJ2-7; D could derive from TRBD1 or TRBD2 (5 bases each). Germline values: CDR1 SGHRS, CDR2 YFSETQ. The CDR3 has 11 residues. Trimming left V 4 bases short and J 6 bases short, with 8 bases between.